This T cell receptor (beta chain) was profiled in a study of ipilimumab plus nivolumab after autologous stem cell transplantation. In the study overall: The DLBCL cohort had primary refractory and relapsed disease, with 18-month progression-free survival of approximately 83% and 30%. Study conclusions and caveats: TCR repertoire, Treg phenotype and gut microbiota reportedly support more study of this approach.

CDR1 KGHSH and CDR2 LQKENI come from the germline V gene. The CDR3 loop spans 15 amino acids. Trimming cost V 3 bases and J 0 bases, with 12 bases left between them. Checkpoint therapy with ipilimumab 1 mg/kg began 14 to 28 days after transplant. In the case of this clone: The antigen remains unidentified.

Assay used: immunoSEQ multiplex PCR; TCRdb lists only in-frame clones, some missing. The sample has 15,000 to 20,000 clones, 71% seen once. Sample: PBMCs, taken in a trial of ipilimumab plus nivolumab as post-transplant consolidation. This chain connects TRBV18 to TRBJ2-7; perhaps TRBD1 as D (5 bases). The clonotype originates from a male donor with diffuse large B-cell lymphoma. The chain's CDR3 is CASSPAGQFSYEQYF. The DNA for the CDR3 is TGTGCCAGCTCACCGGCTGGACAATTCTCCTACGAGCAGTACTTC. Based on the CDR3 plus reference TRBV18 and TRBJ2-7, the full variable domain is NAGVMQNPRHLVRRRGQEARLRCSPMKGHSHVYWYRQLPEEGLKFMVYLQKENIIDESGMPKERFSAEFPKEGPSILRIQQVVRGDSAAYFCASSPAGQFSYEQYFGPGTRLTVT.